The 28 T cell receptor beta chains given below trace back to one sample, sequenced in a study of identical twins. TCRdb analysed the 5' RACE reads with MiXCR anew, one entry per CDR3 protein. Among 650,000 to 800,000 distinct CDR3 sequences listed, more than 6.5% were seen once. These same data were also listed under a study on yellow fever vaccine responses in identical twins.

Sequencing was performed on PBMCs. All receptors come from a woman aged 18 to 35 in good health.

The sample holds many counts of this clonotype. The genes are TRBV29-1 and TRBJ2-3; TRBD1 matches at 8 bases. Trimming cost V 7 bases and J 6 bases; bases outside gene matches: 15. This CDR3 has 15 residues. Germline-derived CDR1 and CDR2 are SQVTM and ANQGSEA. The DNA of the CDR3 is TGCAGCGCAACACCCGGCAGGGGGCGATTGGATACGCAGTATTTT. Protein product: CSATPGRGRLDTQYF.

The genes are TRBV7-9 and TRBJ2-7; the match to TRBD1 covers 7 bases. J lost 5 bases, V lost 5 bases, and 6 bases had no gene match. This CDR3 spans 13 amino acids. CDR1 SEHNR and CDR2 FQNEAQ come from the germline V gene (reference sequence). This CDR3 is CASSGTRGNEQYF. DNA of the CDR3: TGTGCCAGCAGCGGTACCAGGGGGAACGAGCAGTACTTC.

The rearrangement links TRBV7-3 to TRBJ1-6, with TRBD1 matching over 7 bases. Per the germline V gene, CDR1 is SGHTA and CDR2 is FQGTGA. The CDR3 runs to 14 residues. J lost 7 bases, V lost 5 bases, and 5 bases had no gene match. The CDR3 loop is CASSPGTENSPLHF. The CDR3 DNA is TGTGCCAGCAGCCCCGGGACAGAGAATTCACCCCTCCACTTT.

This clonotype was counted a few times. The chain has TRBV5-5 and TRBJ2-1; D is uncertain. Germline V gives CDR1 SGHKS, CDR2 YYEKEE (reference sequence). With 6 bases removed from V and 8 bases from J, the gap between germline ends came to 12 bases. The CDR3 contains 12 residues. CDR3 sequence: CASNGVGDEQFF. The DNA for the CDR3 is TGTGCCAGCAACGGCGTCGGCGATGAGCAGTTCTTC.

This clonotype was counted between two and nine times. As DNA, the CDR3 is TGCAACCAACTTGGGCATAATGGCTACACCTTC. Translation gives CNQLGHNGYTF. The chain carries TRBV20-1 and TRBJ1-2; D ambiguous. Germline V lookup: CDR1 DFQATT, CDR2 SNEGSKA (reference sequence). The CDR3 spans 11 residues.

In this sample, this clonotype turned up a few times. V gene TRBV19 combines with J gene TRBJ2-7, with D perhaps TRBD1 (5 bases). CDR3 length equals 15 residues. Trimming removed 5 bases from V and 6 bases from J, with 20 bases in between. The germline V gene has CDR1 LNHDA and CDR2 SQIVND (reference sequence). The DNA for the CDR3 is TGTGCCAGTAGTCCCAGGGTGTCGTACCTGGGCGAGCAGTACTTC. Translation: CASSPRVSYLGEQYF.

The CDR3 loop is CSAGPTYEQYF. CDR3 DNA: TGCAGTGCAGGCCCTACCTACGAGCAGTACTTC. The chain combines TRBV29-1 with TRBJ2-7; D is unclear. Germline V gene sequence: CDR1 SQVTM, CDR2 ANQGSEA. This CDR3 region has 11 residues.

There are a few counts of this clonotype. The genes are TRBV5-1 and TRBJ2-7, with D possibly matching TRBD1 (6 bases). The V end was cut by 3 bases, the J end by 7 bases, with 20 bases between. The CDR3 has 15 amino acids. CDR1 is SGHRS and CDR2 is YFSETQ in the germline V gene. The CDR3 nucleotides are TGCGCCAGCAGCTCAGGAATCTTGGGGGCAGGTGAGCAGTACTTC. Amino acid sequence: CASSSGILGAGEQYF.

V gene TRBV7-2 combines with J gene TRBJ2-1, with unresolved D. Germline loops: CDR1 SGHTA, CDR2 FQGNSA. The CDR3 length is 14 residues. The germline V and J ends were trimmed by 2 bases and 4 bases, with 9 bases remaining between them. The CDR3 nucleotides read TGTGCCAGCAGCTTAATCCCCGGATACAATGAGCAGTTCTTC. Residues: CASSLIPGYNEQFF.

V is TRBV27 and J is TRBJ2-2; 11 nucleotides align to TRBD1. V was clipped by 5 bases and J by 7 bases; unmatched bases: 3. Germline CDR1 and CDR2: MNHEY and SMNVEV (reference sequence). The CDR3 contains 14 residues. The DNA for the CDR3 is TGTGCCAGCAGTGCGGGACAGGGGGTCGGGGAGCTGTTTTTT. Translation: CASSAGQGVGELFF.

This clonotype was recorded a few times. This sequence joins TRBV10-3 and TRBJ2-3; TRBD2 aligns across 7 bases. Germline V gene data show CDR1 as ENHRY and CDR2 as SYGVKD. V shed 5 bases and J 4 bases; nucleotides not matched to a gene: 3. CDR3 length: 13 residues. CDR3 loop: CAISSGLADTQYF. CDR3 bases: TGTGCCATCAGTTCCGGACTAGCAGATACGCAGTATTTT.

A few counts support this clonotype. CDR3 sequence: CASSSWGRTNTGELFF. For the CDR3, the DNA is TGTGCCAGCAGCTCTTGGGGCCGGACGAACACCGGGGAGCTGTTTTTT. The chain is built from TRBV7-9 and TRBJ2-2; the D gene is possibly TRBD1 (5 bases). The CDR3 is 16 amino acids. The germline V gene encodes CDR1 SEHNR and CDR2 FQNEAQ (reference sequence). V was pared by 4 bases and J by 0 bases, with 12 bases between.

This clonotype was observed many times. The J gene is TRBJ2-5, the V gene TRBV25-1; D unclear. CDR1 is MGHDK and CDR2 is SYGVNS in the germline V gene. V shed 4 bases and J shed 0 bases, with 9 bases lying between them. This CDR3 region has 14 residues. CDR3 in amino acids: CASSVRANQETQYF. The DNA for the CDR3 is TGTGCCAGCAGTGTACGGGCGAACCAAGAGACCCAGTACTTC.

This clonotype was recorded many times. The chain couples TRBV6-5 to TRBJ1-6; 7 bases agree with TRBD1. The germline V gene has CDR1 MNHEY and CDR2 SVGAGI. This CDR3 region has 14 residues. Trimming at V came to 2 bases and at J to 7 bases, leaving 2 bases not matched to a gene. Written as DNA, the CDR3 is TGTGCCAGCAGTTACGACAGGGCAAATTCACCCCTCCACTTT. Its protein is CASSYDRANSPLHF.

This clonotype showed up just a few times. The rearrangement links TRBV15 to TRBJ2-3, with D unresolved. With 5 bases removed from V and 4 bases from J, the gap between germline ends came to 16 bases. CDR1 and CDR2 from the germline V gene are LNHNV and YYDKDF (reference sequence). The CDR3 extends over 15 amino acids. CDR3 residues: CATSRSPNQADTQYF. The CDR3 bases are TGTGCCACCAGCCGAAGCCCTAATCAAGCAGATACGCAGTATTTT.

The chain links TRBV6-1 to TRBJ2-3; D gene ambiguous. There are 16 residues in the CDR3. V shed 6 bases and J shed 1 base, with 17 bases lying between them. Germline V gene lookup returns CDR1 MNHNS and CDR2 SASEGT. CDR3 nucleotides: TGTGCCAGCAGGGACCCGGGCCCGGGCGGCACAGATACGCAGTATTTT. This translates into CASRDPGPGGTDTQYF.

The DNA of the CDR3 is TGCGCCAGCAGCTCACAGGGGGCGCGGAGTCCAGATACGCAGTATTTT. Translated: CASSSQGARSPDTQYF. The chain joins TRBV5-1 to TRBJ2-3; TRBD1 matches 9 bases. V dropped 3 bases and J dropped 4; count of bases not matched to a gene: 9. Looked up from germline, CDR1 is SGHRS and CDR2 is YFSETQ. The CDR3 is 16 amino acids. Using reference TRBV5-1 and TRBJ2-3 for the parts outside the CDR3, the full variable domain is KAGVTQTPRYLIKTRGQQVTLSCSPISGHRSVSWYQQTPGQGLQFLFEYFSETQRNKGNFPGRFSGRQFSNSRSEMNVSTLELGDSALYLCASSSQGARSPDTQYFGPGTRLTVL.

J is TRBJ1-2 and V is TRBV12-3 or TRBV12-4, with 8 bases fitting TRBD1. V lost 6 bases, J lost 5 bases, and 8 bases stayed unmatched. This CDR3 comprises 14 residues. CDR3 sequence reads: CASRGTGGFYGYTF. DNA for the CDR3: TGTGCCAGCAGGGGGACAGGCGGATTTTATGGCTACACCTTC.

This clonotype was detected ten times or more. This sequence joins TRBV10-3 and TRBJ2-3; 7 bases are a match to TRBD1. V gave up 8 bases and J gave up 3 bases; unmatched junction bases: 8. CDR3 size: 14 residues. CDR1 is ENHRY, CDR2 SYGVKD, per germline. The CDR3 nucleotides are TGTGCCATCTCAGACGACAGGGAGACAGATACGCAGTATTTT. Protein product: CAISDDRETDTQYF.

The rearrangement uses TRBV4-1 and TRBJ2-5; D ambiguous. CDR3 length: 15 residues. Between the trimmed V and J ends, which lost 1 base and 1 base, there was a span of 10 bases. Germline V gene sequence: CDR1 MGHRA, CDR2 YSYEKL. For the CDR3, the DNA is TGCGCCAGCAGCCAAGGTCGGAATAGCCAAGAGACCCAGTACTTC. Translated: CASSQGRNSQETQYF.

There are many counts of this clonotype. This sequence joins TRBV6-2 or TRBV6-3 and TRBJ2-3; no firm D call. The germline V gene has CDR1 MNHEY and CDR2 SVGEGT. V was clipped by 0 bases and J by 10 bases, with 14 bases between them. This CDR3 is built from 14 residues. The CDR3 nucleotides read TGTGCCAGCAGTTACTCGGCCACAATTCGTTCGCAGTATTTT. Its protein product is CASSYSATIRSQYF.

The table lists this clonotype with a few counts. This sequence joins TRBV20-1 and TRBJ2-7; 9 bases line up with TRBD1. V gave up 5 bases and J gave up 3 bases; unmatched junction bases: 5. Germline values: CDR1 DFQATT, CDR2 SNEGSKA (reference sequence). CDR3 size: 13 residues. The CDR3 spells CSAGQGKGYEQYF. CDR3 DNA: TGCAGTGCTGGACAGGGGAAAGGCTACGAGCAGTACTTC.

This chain links TRBV4-2 with TRBJ2-7; D may be TRBD1 (5 bases). V was trimmed by 0 bases and J by 0 bases, leaving 12 bases between them. The germline CDR1 and CDR2 sequences are LGHNA and YNFKEQ. The CDR3 runs to 16 residues. CDR3 protein: CASSQDDSRSSYEQYF. The CDR3 coding sequence is TGTGCCAGCAGCCAAGATGACAGTCGAAGCTCCTACGAGCAGTACTTC.

Only a few counts were recorded for this clonotype. The chain has TRBV4-3 and TRBJ2-3, with D perhaps TRBD2 (5 bases). Per germline, CDR1 LGHNA and CDR2 YSLEER. V lost 4 bases to trimming and J lost 0 bases, with 11 bases between them. The CDR3 covers 15 residues. The CDR3 sequence is CASSRTQRSTDTQYF. The CDR3 bases are TGCGCCAGCAGCCGGACGCAGCGGAGCACAGATACGCAGTATTTT.

There are a few counts of this clonotype. CDR3 coding DNA: TGTGCCAGCAGCCCTATTGGACTAGCGGGAGAAGAGACCCAGTACTTC. Translating gives CASSPIGLAGEETQYF. The chain has TRBV7-9 and TRBJ2-5, with 13 bases that match TRBD2. The CDR3 is made up of 16 amino acids. Germline V gives CDR1 SEHNR, CDR2 FQNEAQ (reference sequence). The V and J ends lost 5 bases and 3 bases, in that order; junction bases with no gene match: 6.

The chain has TRBV27 and TRBJ2-7; D remains ambiguous. CDR1 and CDR2 from the germline V gene are MNHEY and SMNVEV (reference sequence). The V end was cut by 2 bases, the J end by 6 bases, with 14 bases between. CDR3 size: 14 residues. CDR3 bases: TGTGCCAGCAGTTTAGTAGTATCGGGCGGCGAGCAGTACTTC. It translates to CASSLVVSGGEQYF.

In its sample, this clonotype was seen many times. The CDR3 DNA reads as TGTGCCAGCAGCTTAACCCTAAATGAGCAGTTCTTC. Encoded protein: CASSLTLNEQFF. The V call is TRBV7-3, the J call TRBJ2-1; D remains unclear. This CDR3 has 12 amino acids. Germline V lookup: CDR1 SGHTA, CDR2 FQGTGA. Trimming removed 0 bases at V and 7 bases at J, with 4 bases between.

This chain links TRBV5-1 with TRBJ2-4; TRBD2 agrees at 13 bases. This CDR3 is built from 18 residues. Looked up from germline, CDR1 is SGHRS and CDR2 is YFSETQ. With V trimmed by 4 bases and J by 1 base, 8 bases remained unmatched. The CDR3 loop reads CASSGGGLAGDAKNIQYF. The CDR3, as DNA: TGCGCCAGCAGCGGCGGAGGACTAGCGGGAGATGCCAAAAACATTCAGTACTTC. Looking up the rest from reference TRBV5-1 and TRBJ2-4 gives the full variable domain: KAGVTQTPRYLIKTRGQQVTLSCSPISGHRSVSWYQQTPGQGLQFLFEYFSETQRNKGNFPGRFSGRQFSNSRSEMNVSTLELGDSALYLCASSGGGLAGDAKNIQYFGAGTRLSVL.